This TCR beta chain originates from a study of Ad26.COV2.S vaccination and SARS-CoV-2 variants. As for the study in general: The study gave Ad26.COV2.S intramuscularly, once or twice 56 days apart. Notes on the study in general: Spike-specific CD8+ and CD4+ T cell responses reportedly showed substantial breadth after vaccination.

Details on this clone: Its specificity is not known.

Described treatment: approximately 18 received Ad26.COV2.S at low or high dose, single or two shots; a few received placebo; per-sample allocation not given. Material that was analyzed had been drawn on day 63 after the first vaccine or placebo injection. Its platform was an Ad26 vector, and its expressed antigen was Wuhan-strain SARS-CoV-2 spike. Assay used: immunoSEQ multiplex PCR; TCRdb lists only in-frame clones, some missing. Found here are more than 300,000 clones, just under 85% of them singletons; the top ten hold approximately 2%. This TCR was recovered from a person aged 18 to 59 who received the Ad26.COV2.S COVID-19 vaccine or a placebo. Sequencing was performed on peripheral blood, taken in a trial of Ad26.COV2.S vaccine versus placebo.

The CDR3 is CASSTGQGASEQYF. CDR3 nucleotides: TGTGCCAGCAGTACCGGACAGGGGGCGAGCGAGCAGTACTTC. The chain recombines TRBV27 with TRBJ2-7; 11 nucleotides agree with TRBD1. Germline CDR1 and CDR2: MNHEY and SMNVEV (reference sequence). The CDR3 runs 14 residues. V dropped 5 bases and J dropped 6; count of bases not matched to a gene: 6.